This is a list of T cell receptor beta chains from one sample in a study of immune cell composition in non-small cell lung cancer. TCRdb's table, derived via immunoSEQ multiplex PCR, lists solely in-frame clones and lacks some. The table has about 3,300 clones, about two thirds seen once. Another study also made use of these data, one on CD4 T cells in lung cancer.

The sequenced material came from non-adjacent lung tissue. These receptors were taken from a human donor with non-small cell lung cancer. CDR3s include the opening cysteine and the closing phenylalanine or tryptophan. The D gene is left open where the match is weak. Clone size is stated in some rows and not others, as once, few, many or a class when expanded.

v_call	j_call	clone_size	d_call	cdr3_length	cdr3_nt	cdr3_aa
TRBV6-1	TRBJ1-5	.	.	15	TGTGCCAGCAGTGAACCCGCAGGGCTCCGTCAGCCCCAGCATTTT	CASSEPAGLRQPQHF
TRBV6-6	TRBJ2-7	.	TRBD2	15	TGTGCCAGCAGCCGTACCGGGACTAGCAACTACGAGCAGTACTTC	CASSRTGTSNYEQYF
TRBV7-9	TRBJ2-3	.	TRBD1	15	TGTGCCAGCAGCTCCGGACAGGGAGGAACAGATACGCAGTATTTT	CASSSGQGGTDTQYF
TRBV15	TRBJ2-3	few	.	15	TGTGCCACCAGCGCATCCGGGACTAGCACAGATACGCAGTATTTT	CATSASGTSTDTQYF
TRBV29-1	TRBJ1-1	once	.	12	TGCAGCGTTGCAGGGTTTGGTAATGAAGCTTTCTTT	CSVAGFGNEAFF
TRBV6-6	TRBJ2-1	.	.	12	TGTGCCAGCAGTGCGTTAAGAGGTGAGCAGTTCTTC	CASSALRGEQFF
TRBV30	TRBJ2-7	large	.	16	TGTGCCTGGAGTTATCCGGGACACACAACCCGGGGCGAGCAGTACTTC	CAWSYPGHTTRGEQYF
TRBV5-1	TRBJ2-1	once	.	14	TGCGCCAGCAGCCCCCCAGACATTCACAATGAGCAGTTCTTC	CASSPPDIHNEQFF
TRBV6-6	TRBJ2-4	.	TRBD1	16	TGTGCCAGCAGCCAAGGGACAGGGGCTGGGGAAAACATTCAGTACTTC	CASSQGTGAGENIQYF
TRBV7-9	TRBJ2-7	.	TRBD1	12	TGTGCCAGCAGCTGGACAGGGTACGAGCAGTACTTC	CASSWTGYEQYF
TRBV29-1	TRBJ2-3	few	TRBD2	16	TGCAGCGTTGAAGGTGGTCGCGGGAGTGTTGCAGATACGCAGTATTTT	CSVEGGRGSVADTQYF
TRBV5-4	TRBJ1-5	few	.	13	TGTGCCAGCAGCTTTGAGAAGGGGGAACCCCAGCATTTT	CASSFEKGEPQHF
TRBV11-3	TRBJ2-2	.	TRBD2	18	TGTGCCAGCAGCTCCACCCACCTAGCGGAGCAGAACACCGGGGAGCTGTTTTTT	CASSSTHLAEQNTGELFF
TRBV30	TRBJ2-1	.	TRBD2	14	TGTGCCTGGAGAGTGGTGGGAGGGCCCGGTGAGCAGTTCTTC	CAWRVVGGPGEQFF
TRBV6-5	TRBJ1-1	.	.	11	TGTGCCAGCAGTCAGGGGAGTGGAGCTTTCTTT	CASSQGSGAFF
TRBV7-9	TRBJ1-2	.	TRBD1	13	TGTGCCAGCATCTCGACAGGGTACTATGGCTACACCTTC	CASISTGYYGYTF
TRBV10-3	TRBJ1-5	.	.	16	TGTGCCATCAGTGAGGAGGGACTGATTAGCAATCAGCCCCAGCATTTT	CAISEEGLISNQPQHF
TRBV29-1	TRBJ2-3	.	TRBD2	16	TGCAGCGCACCAGATAGCGGGAGGGCCGGGGAAGATACGCAGTATTTT	CSAPDSGRAGEDTQYF
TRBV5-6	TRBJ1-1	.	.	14	TGTGCCAGCAGCGGCGATCTGGGAGGCACTGAAGCTTTCTTT	CASSGDLGGTEAFF
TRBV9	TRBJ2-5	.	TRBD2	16	TGTGCCAGCAGCGCCTGGGGGAGGGCTCCTAAAGAGACCCAGTACTTC	CASSAWGRAPKETQYF
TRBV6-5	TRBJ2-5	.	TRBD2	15	TGTGCCAGCAGACTAGCGGGAGGGTCGGGAGAGACCCAGTACTTC	CASRLAGGSGETQYF
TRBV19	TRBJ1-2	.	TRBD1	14	TGTGCCAGCGCGGACAGGGGGTTGGACTATGGCTACACCTTC	CASADRGLDYGYTF
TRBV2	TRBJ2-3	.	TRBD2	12	TGTGCCACCCGCGGGGGTGGAGATACGCAGTATTTT	CATRGGGDTQYF
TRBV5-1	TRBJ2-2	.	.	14	TGCGCCAGCAGTCCGAGAAGTAGCACCGGGGAGCTGTTTTTT	CASSPRSSTGELFF
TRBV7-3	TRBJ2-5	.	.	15	TGTGCCAGCAGCTTAACGGTGTCCCCCAGAGAGACCCAGTACTTC	CASSLTVSPRETQYF
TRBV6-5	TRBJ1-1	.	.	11	TGTGCCAGCATTCAGGGGAGGGTGGCTTTCTTT	CASIQGRVAFF
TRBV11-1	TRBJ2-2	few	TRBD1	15	TGTGCCAGCAGCGAAAGACAGGGTCGGACCGGGGAGCTGTTTTTT	CASSERQGRTGELFF
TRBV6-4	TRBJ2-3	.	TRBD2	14	TGTGCCAGCAGTGAAGCGGGAGGCACAGATACGCAGTATTTT	CASSEAGGTDTQYF
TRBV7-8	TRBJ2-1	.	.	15	TGTGCCAGCAGCTTACGGGACATCGGGTACAATGAGCAGTTCTTC	CASSLRDIGYNEQFF
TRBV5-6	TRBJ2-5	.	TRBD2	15	TGTGCCAGCAGGCCCGGGGCGGGAGGGTGGGAGACCCAGTACTTC	CASRPGAGGWETQYF
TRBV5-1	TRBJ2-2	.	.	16	TGCGCCAGCAGCCCGGGACTCACTTCGAACACCGGGGAGCTGTTTTTT	CASSPGLTSNTGELFF
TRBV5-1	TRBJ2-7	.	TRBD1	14	TGCGCCAGCAGCTTGATCCAGGGGGCGGGCGAGCAGTACTTC	CASSLIQGAGEQYF
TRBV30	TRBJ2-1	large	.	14	TGTGCCTGGAGTACCACAGGGCGCCGAACTGAGCAGTTCTTC	CAWSTTGRRTEQFF
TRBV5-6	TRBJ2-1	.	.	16	TGTGCCAGCAGCTTATCTCCTACAGGGATTTTGGATGAGCAGTTCTTC	CASSLSPTGILDEQFF
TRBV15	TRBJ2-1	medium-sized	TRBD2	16	TGTGCCACCAGCAGCCTGGGAGTAGCGGGTAACAATGAGCAGTTCTTC	CATSSLGVAGNNEQFF
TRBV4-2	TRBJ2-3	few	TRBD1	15	TGTGCCAGCAGCCAAGAGGGACAGCCCACAGATACGCAGTATTTT	CASSQEGQPTDTQYF
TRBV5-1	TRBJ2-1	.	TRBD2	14	TGCGCCAGCAGGAACCCGGGGGGCTACAATGAGCAGTTCTTC	CASRNPGGYNEQFF
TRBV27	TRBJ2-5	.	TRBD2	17	TGTGCCAGCAGTCCCGGGCCCCCCGGGGGGTACCAAGAGACCCAGTACTTC	CASSPGPPGGYQETQYF
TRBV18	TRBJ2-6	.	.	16	TGTGCCAGCTCAGCGTTACAGGGATCTGGGGCCAACGTCCTGACTTTC	CASSALQGSGANVLTF